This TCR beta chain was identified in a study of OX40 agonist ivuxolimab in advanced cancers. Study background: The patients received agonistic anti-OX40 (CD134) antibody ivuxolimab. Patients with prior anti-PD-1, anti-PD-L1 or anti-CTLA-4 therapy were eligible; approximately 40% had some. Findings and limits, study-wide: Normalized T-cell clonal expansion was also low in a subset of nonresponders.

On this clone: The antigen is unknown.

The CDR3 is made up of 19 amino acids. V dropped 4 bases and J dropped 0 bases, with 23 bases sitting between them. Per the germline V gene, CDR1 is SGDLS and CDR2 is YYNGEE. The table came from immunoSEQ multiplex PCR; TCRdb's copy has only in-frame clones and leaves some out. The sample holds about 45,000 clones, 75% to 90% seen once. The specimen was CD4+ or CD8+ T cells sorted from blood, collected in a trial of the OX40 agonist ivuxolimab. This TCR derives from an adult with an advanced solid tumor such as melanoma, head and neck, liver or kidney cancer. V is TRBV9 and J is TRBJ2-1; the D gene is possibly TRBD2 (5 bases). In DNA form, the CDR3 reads TGTGCCAGCAGCTTAAGGACTGACGAATCTCCGAGCTCCTACAATGAGCAGTTCTTC. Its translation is CASSLRTDESPSSYNEQFF. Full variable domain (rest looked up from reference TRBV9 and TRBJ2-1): DSGVTQTPKHLITATGQRVTLRCSPRSGDLSVYWYQQSLDQGLQFLIQYYNGEERAKGNILERFSAQQFPDLHSELNLSSLELGDSALYFCASSLRTDESPSSYNEQFFGPGTRLTVL.